This record covers a single T cell receptor (beta chain). The CDR3 has 15 amino acids. Germline V gene lookup returns CDR1 LGHNT and CDR2 FRNRAP. V was pared by 4 bases and J by 0 bases, with 9 bases between. This specimen belongs to a study of technical replicates of blood from a handful of donors. Here immunoSEQ multiplex PCR was the method, and the copy in TCRdb shows in-frame clones only, minus some. The sample has roughly 83,000 clones, around nine tenths seen once; the top ten hold 0.25%. The rearrangement links TRBV12-5 to TRBJ1-4, with no clear D. This sequence originates from a human donor in good health. Sample: T cells isolated from PBMCs. The CDR3 region is CASGSNPATNEKLFF. The CDR3, as DNA: TGTGCTAGTGGTTCGAACCCAGCAACTAATGAAAAACTGTTTTTT.